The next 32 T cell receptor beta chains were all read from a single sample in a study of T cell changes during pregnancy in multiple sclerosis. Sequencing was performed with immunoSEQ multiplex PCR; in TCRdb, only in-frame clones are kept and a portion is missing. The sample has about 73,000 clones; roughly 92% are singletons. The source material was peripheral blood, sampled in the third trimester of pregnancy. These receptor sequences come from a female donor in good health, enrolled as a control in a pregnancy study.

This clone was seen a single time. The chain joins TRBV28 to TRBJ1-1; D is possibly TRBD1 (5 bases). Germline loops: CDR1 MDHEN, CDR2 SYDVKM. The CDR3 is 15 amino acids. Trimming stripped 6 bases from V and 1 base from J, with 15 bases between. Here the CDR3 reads CASRAVRRENTEAFF. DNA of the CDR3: TGTGCCAGCAGGGCAGTTCGCAGGGAGAACACTGAAGCTTTCTTT.

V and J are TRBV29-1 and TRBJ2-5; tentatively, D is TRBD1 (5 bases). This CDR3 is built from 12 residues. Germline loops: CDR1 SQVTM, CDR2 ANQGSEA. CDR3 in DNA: TGCAGTCAAGCGACAGAAGAAGAGACCCAGTACTTC. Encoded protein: CSQATEEETQYF.

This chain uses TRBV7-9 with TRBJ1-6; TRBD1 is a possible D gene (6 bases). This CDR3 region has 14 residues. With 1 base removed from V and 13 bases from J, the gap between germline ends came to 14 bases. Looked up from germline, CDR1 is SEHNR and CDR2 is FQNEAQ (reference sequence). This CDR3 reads CASSLVAGAGPLHF. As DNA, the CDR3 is TGTGCCAGCAGCTTAGTTGCGGGGGCGGGGCCCCTCCACTTT.

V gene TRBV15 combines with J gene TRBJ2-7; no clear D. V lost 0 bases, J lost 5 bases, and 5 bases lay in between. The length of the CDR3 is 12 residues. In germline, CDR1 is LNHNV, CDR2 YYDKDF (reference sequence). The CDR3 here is CATSRDYNEQYF. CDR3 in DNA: TGTGCCACCAGCAGAGATTATAACGAGCAGTACTTC.

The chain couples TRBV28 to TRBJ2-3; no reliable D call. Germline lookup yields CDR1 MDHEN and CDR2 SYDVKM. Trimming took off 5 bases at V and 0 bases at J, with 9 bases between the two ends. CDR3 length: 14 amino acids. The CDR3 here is CASSPRFSTDTQYF. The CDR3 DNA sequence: TGTGCCAGCAGTCCCCGTTTCAGCACAGATACGCAGTATTTT.

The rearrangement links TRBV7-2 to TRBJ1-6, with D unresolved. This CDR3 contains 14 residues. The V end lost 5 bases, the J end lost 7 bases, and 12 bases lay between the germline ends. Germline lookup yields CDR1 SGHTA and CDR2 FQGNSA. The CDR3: CASSPGLENSPLHF. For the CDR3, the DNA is TGTGCCAGCAGCCCCGGGTTAGAGAATTCACCCCTCCACTTT.

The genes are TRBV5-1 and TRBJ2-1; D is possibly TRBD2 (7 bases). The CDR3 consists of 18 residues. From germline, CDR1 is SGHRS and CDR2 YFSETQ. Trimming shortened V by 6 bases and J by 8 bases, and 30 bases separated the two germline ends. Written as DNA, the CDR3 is TGCGCCAGCAACCTTAGGGGCGGGGGCCAGGACGGACTCGATGAGCAGTTCTTC. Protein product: CASNLRGGGQDGLDEQFF. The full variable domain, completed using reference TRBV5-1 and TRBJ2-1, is KAGVTQTPRYLIKTRGQQVTLSCSPISGHRSVSWYQQTPGQGLQFLFEYFSETQRNKGNFPGRFSGRQFSNSRSEMNVSTLELGDSALYLCASNLRGGGQDGLDEQFFGPGTRLTVL.

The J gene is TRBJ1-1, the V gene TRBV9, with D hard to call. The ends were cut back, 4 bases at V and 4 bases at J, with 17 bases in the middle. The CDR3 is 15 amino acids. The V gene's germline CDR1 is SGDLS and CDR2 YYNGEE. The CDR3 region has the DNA TGTGCCAGCAGCCTAGGAGGGAGCGGGAGCACTGAAGCTTTCTTT. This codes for CASSLGGSGSTEAFF.

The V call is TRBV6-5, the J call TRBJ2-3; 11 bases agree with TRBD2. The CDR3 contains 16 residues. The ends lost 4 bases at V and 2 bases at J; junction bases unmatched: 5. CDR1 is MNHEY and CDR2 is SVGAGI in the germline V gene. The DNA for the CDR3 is TGTGCCAGCAGTTCTATAGCGGGAGGGAACACAGATACGCAGTATTTT. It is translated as CASSSIAGGNTDTQYF.

DNA of the CDR3: TGCAGCGTTGAGAGGACAGGGGGAAACATTCAGTACTTC. Protein sequence: CSVERTGGNIQYF. The chain recombines TRBV29-1 with TRBJ2-4; 10 bases are shared with TRBD1. The CDR3 loop spans 13 amino acids. The germline gives CDR1 SQVTM, CDR2 ANQGSEA. The J segment lost 6 bases and the V segment lost 3 bases, leaving 2 bases of the junction unmatched. Drawing the rest from reference TRBV29-1 and TRBJ2-4, the complete variable domain is SAVISQKPSRDICQRGTSLTIQCQVDSQVTMMFWYRQQPGQSLTLIATANQGSEATYESGFVIDKFPISRPNLTFSTLTVSNMSPEDSSIYLCSVERTGGNIQYFGAGTRLSVL.

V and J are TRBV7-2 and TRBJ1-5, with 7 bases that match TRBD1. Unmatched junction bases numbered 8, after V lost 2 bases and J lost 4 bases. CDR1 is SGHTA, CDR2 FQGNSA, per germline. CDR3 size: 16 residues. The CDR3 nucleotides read TGTGCCAGCAGCTTACAGACAGGGTTCGTTAATCAGCCCCAGCATTTT. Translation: CASSLQTGFVNQPQHF.

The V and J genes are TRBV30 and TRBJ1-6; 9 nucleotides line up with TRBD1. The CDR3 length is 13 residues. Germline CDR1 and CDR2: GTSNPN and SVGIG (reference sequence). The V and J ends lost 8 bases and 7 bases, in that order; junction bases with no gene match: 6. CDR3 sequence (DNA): TGTGCCAGAAGACAGGGGGGCAATTCACCCCTCCACTTT. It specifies CARRQGGNSPLHF.

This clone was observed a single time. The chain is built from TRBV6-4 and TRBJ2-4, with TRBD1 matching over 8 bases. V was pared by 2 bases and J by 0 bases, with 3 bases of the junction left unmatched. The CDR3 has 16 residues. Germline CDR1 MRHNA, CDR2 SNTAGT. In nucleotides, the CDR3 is TGTGCCAGCAGTGACCGGACAGGGAGAGCCAAAAACATTCAGTACTTC. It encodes CASSDRTGRAKNIQYF.

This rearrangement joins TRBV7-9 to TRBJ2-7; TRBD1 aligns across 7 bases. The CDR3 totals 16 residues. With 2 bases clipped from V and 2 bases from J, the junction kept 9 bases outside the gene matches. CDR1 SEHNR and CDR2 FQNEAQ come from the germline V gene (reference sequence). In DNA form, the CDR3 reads TGTGCCAGCAGCTTACACGCTGGACAGGTACCCTACGAGCAGTACTTC. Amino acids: CASSLHAGQVPYEQYF.

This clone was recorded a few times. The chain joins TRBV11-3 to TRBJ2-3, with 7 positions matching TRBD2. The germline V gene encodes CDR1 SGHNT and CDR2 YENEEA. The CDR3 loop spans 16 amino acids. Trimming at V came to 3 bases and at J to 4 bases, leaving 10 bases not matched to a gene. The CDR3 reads CASSLGVRERADTQYF. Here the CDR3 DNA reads TGTGCCAGCAGCTTGGGTGTGCGGGAGAGGGCAGATACGCAGTATTTT.

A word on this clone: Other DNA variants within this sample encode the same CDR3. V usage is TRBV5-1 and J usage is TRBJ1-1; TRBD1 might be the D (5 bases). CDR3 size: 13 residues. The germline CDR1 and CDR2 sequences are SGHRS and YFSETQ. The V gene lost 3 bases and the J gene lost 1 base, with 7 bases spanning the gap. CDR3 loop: CASSWGGNTEAFF. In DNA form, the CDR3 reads TGCGCCAGCAGCTGGGGGGGGAACACTGAAGCTTTCTTT.

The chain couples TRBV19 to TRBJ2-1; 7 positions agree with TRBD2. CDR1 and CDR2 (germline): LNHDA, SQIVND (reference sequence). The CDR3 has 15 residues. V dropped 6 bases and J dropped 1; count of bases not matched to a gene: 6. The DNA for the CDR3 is TGTGCCAGTAGGGTGGGAGGGCCTTCCTACAATGAGCAGTTCTTC. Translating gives CASRVGGPSYNEQFF.

CDR3 DNA: TGTGCCAGCAGCCGGAGCCTCCAAGAGACCCAGTACTTC. Translation: CASSRSLQETQYF. The J gene is TRBJ2-5, the V gene TRBV7-8; D is uncertain. The V gene's germline CDR1 is SGHVS and CDR2 FQNEAQ. V lost 5 bases and J lost 1, with 8 bases in between. The CDR3 covers 13 residues.

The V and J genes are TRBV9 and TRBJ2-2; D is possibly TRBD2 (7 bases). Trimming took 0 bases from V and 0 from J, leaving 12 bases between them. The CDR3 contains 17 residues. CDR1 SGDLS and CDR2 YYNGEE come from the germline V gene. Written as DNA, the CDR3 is TGTGCCAGCAGCGTAGGTGGGGGGGGCGCGAACACCGGGGAGCTGTTTTTT. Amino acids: CASSVGGGGANTGELFF.

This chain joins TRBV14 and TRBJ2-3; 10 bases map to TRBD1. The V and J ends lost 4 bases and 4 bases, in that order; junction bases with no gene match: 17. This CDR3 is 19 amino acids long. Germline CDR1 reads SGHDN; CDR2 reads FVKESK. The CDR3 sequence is CASSPVPLGRQGAPDTQYF. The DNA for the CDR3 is TGTGCCAGCAGCCCCGTTCCTCTCGGGAGACAGGGGGCTCCAGATACGCAGTATTTT.

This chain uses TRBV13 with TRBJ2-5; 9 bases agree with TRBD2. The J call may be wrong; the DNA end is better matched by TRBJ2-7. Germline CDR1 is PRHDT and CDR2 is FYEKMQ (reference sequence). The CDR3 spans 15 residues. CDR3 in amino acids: CASSLERGVSYEQYF. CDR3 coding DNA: TGTGCCAGCAGCTTAGAGCGGGGGGTCTCCTACGAGCAGTACTTC.

The CDR3 bases are TGTGCCAGCTCACGACAGGGGTATGGCTACACCTTC. Its protein product is CASSRQGYGYTF. V gene TRBV18 combines with J gene TRBJ1-2; 8 positions agree with TRBD1. This CDR3 is 12 amino acids long. The germline CDR1 and CDR2 sequences are KGHSH and LQKENI. After removal of 4 bases from V and 5 bases from J, the junction contained 0 bases not matched to a gene.

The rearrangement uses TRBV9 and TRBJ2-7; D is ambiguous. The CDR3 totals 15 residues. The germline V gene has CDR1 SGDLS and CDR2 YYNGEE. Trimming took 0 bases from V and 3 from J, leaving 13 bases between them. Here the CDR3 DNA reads TGTGCCAGCAGCGTAGGCGGTTACCCGGACTACGAGCAGTACTTC. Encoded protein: CASSVGGYPDYEQYF. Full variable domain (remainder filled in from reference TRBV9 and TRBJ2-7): DSGVTQTPKHLITATGQRVTLRCSPRSGDLSVYWYQQSLDQGLQFLIQYYNGEERAKGNILERFSAQQFPDLHSELNLSSLELGDSALYFCASSVGGYPDYEQYFGPGTRLTVT.

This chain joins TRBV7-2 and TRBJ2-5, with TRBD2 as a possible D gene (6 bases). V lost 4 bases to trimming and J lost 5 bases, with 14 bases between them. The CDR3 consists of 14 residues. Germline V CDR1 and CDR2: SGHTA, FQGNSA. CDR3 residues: CASSYLGGWETQYF. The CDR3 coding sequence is TGTGCCAGCAGCTACCTGGGGGGTTGGGAGACCCAGTACTTC.

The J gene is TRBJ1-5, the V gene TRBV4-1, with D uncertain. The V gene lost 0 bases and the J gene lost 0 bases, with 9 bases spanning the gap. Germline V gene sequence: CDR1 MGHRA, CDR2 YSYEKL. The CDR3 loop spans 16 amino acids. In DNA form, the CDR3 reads TGCGCCAGCAGCCAAGATTACATTTATAGCAATCAGCCCCAGCATTTT. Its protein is CASSQDYIYSNQPQHF.

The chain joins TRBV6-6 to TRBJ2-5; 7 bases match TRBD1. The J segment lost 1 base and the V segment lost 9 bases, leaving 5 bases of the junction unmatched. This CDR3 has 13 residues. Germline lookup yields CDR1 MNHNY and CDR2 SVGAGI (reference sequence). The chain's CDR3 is CASEDRAQETQYF. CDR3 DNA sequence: TGTGCCAGTGAAGACAGGGCCCAAGAGACCCAGTACTTC.

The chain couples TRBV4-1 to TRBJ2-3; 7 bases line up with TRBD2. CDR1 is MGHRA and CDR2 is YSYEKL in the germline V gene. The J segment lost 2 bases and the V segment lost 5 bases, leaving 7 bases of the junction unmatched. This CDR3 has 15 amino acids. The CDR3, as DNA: TGCGCCAGCAGCAGCGAGCGGGGCCACACAGATACGCAGTATTTT. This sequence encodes CASSSERGHTDTQYF.

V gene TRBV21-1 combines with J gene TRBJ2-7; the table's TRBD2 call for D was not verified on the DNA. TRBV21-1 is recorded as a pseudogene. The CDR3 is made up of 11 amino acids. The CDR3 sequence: CASSSAYEQYF. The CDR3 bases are TGTGCCAGCAGCTCCGCCTACGAGCAGTACTTC.

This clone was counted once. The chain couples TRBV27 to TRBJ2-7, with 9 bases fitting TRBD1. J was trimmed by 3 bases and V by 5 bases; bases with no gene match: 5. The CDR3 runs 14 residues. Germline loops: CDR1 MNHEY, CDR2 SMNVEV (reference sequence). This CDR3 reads CASSRGQGDYEQYF. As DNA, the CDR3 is TGTGCCAGCAGTCGGGGACAGGGAGACTACGAGCAGTACTTC.

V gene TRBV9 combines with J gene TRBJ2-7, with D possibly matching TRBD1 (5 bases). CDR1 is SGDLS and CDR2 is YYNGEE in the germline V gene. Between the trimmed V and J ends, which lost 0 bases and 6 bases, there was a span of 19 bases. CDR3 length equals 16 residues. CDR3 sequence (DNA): TGTGCCAGCAGCGTAGAAGGGGCACCGAGAGCTGGCGAGCAGTACTTC. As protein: CASSVEGAPRAGEQYF.

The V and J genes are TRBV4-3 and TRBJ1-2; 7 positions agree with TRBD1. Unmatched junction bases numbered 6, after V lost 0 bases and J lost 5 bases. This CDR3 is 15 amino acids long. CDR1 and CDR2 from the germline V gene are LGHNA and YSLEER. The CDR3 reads CASSQELQGIYGYTF. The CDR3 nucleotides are TGCGCCAGCAGCCAAGAGCTACAGGGGATATATGGCTACACCTTC.

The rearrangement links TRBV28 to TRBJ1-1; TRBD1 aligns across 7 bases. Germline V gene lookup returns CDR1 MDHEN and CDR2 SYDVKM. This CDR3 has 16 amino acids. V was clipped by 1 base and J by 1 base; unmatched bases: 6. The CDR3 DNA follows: TGTGCCAGCAGTTTATTCCCGGGACAGCAGAACACTGAAGCTTTCTTT. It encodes CASSLFPGQQNTEAFF.